The clone carrying this T cell receptor beta chain has ten or more counts. Looked up from germline, CDR1 is KGHSH and CDR2 is LQKENI. The CDR3 consists of 12 residues. V was trimmed by 2 bases and J by 8 bases, leaving 8 bases between them. The sample is drawn from a study of spatial heterogeneity in lung cancer. From the 5' RACE reads, TCRdb called clonotypes with MiXCR, one entry per CDR3 protein. Here the sample spans about 20,000 distinct CDR3 sequences, 9% to 10% being singletons. The time point here: blood at routine non-recurrence follow-up after resection. Whole RNA obtained from tumor, nontumor lung or frozen PBMC underwent sequencing without sorting.

This material consisted of PBMCs, taken at follow-up. This chain links TRBV18 with TRBJ2-3, with D possibly matching TRBD1 (6 bases). The clonotype was recovered from a female donor with early-stage non-small cell lung cancer. The chain's CDR3 is CASSPGGGTQYF. The CDR3 region has the DNA TGTGCCAGCTCACCAGGGGGCGGTACGCAGTATTTT.